A single sample is the source of the 25 T cell receptor beta chains below, sequenced in a study of T cell repertoires in cytomegalovirus infection. TCRdb analysed the reads with MiXCR anew, one entry per CDR3 protein. The table has around 77,000 distinct CDR3 sequences, roughly 20% seen once. Their target antigens are unknown. This material consisted of CD8+ T cells from cultured PBMCs, taken from culture after CMV antigen stimulation. These receptors originate from a human donor in good health (CMV status not recorded). Some clones in this sample may be carry-over from other donors' samples.

This rearrangement joins TRBV6-2 or TRBV6-3 to TRBJ2-5; D is uncertain. V lost 8 bases and J 3 bases, leaving 7 bases between the germline ends. Per germline, CDR1 MNHEY and CDR2 SVGEGT. This CDR3 has 11 amino acids. CDR3 protein: CASHMEETQYF. The CDR3 DNA reads as TGTGCCAGCCATATGGAAGAGACCCAGTACTTC.

This clonotype was counted between two and nine times. This chain joins TRBV10-3 and TRBJ1-4; D uncertain. Germline CDR1 reads ENHRY; CDR2 reads SYGVKD. The CDR3 loop spans 13 amino acids. V dropped 7 bases and J dropped 6 bases, with 12 bases sitting between them. Here the CDR3 reads CAITSAQDEKLFF. DNA of the CDR3: TGTGCCATCACTTCAGCCCAGGATGAAAAACTGTTTTTT.

The rearrangement joins TRBV15 to TRBJ2-1, with D possibly called TRBD1 or TRBD2 (5 bases each). The CDR3 spans 15 residues. Germline values: CDR1 LNHNV, CDR2 YYDKDF (reference sequence). V was shortened by 6 bases and J by 5 bases, with 17 bases between the two germline ends. The CDR3 sequence: CATRTDRDPNNEQFF. DNA of the CDR3: TGTGCCACCAGAACCGACCGGGACCCAAACAATGAGCAGTTCTTC.

The table lists this clonotype with a few counts. The chain combines TRBV2 with TRBJ1-2; 7 bases align to TRBD1. The trim removed 0 bases at V and 7 bases at J, leaving 8 bases unmatched. Per the germline V gene, CDR1 is SNHLY and CDR2 is FYNNEI. This CDR3 has 15 residues. CDR3 DNA: TGTGCCAGCAGTGAAGCGTACAGGGGAGAGTTTGGCTACACCTTC. This sequence encodes CASSEAYRGEFGYTF.

This clonotype was recorded a few times. V usage is TRBV11-2 and J usage is TRBJ1-5; D gene uncertain. V lost 4 bases to trimming and J lost 3 bases, with 10 bases between them. The germline V gene encodes CDR1 SGHAT and CDR2 FQNNGV. The CDR3 sequence is 14 residues long. The CDR3 DNA reads TGTGCCAGCAGCTCAGTGGGAACCAATCAGCCCCAGCATTTT. Translation gives CASSSVGTNQPQHF. Based on the CDR3 plus reference TRBV11-2 and TRBJ1-5, the full variable domain is EAGVAQSPRYKIIEKRQSVAFWCNPISGHATLYWYQQILGQGPKLLIQFQNNGVVDDSQLPKDRFSAERLKGVDSTLKIQPAKLEDSAVYLCASSSVGTNQPQHFGDGTRLSIL.

This clonotype was seen a handful of times. This rearrangement joins TRBV7-9 to TRBJ2-2, with TRBD1 identical over 8 bases. CDR1 and CDR2 from the germline V gene are SEHNR and FQNEAQ (reference sequence). This CDR3 region has 15 residues. V trimming: 6 bases; J trimming: 3 bases; junction bases outside the gene matches: 6. The chain's CDR3 is CASSLGQGDTGELFF. The DNA for the CDR3 is TGTGCCAGCAGTCTAGGACAGGGCGACACCGGGGAGCTGTTTTTT. The complete variable domain, with remaining parts taken from reference TRBV7-9 and TRBJ2-2, reads DTGVSQNPRHKITKRGQNVTFRCDPISEHNRLYWYRQTLGQGPEFLTYFQNEAQLEKSRLLSDRFSAERPKGSFSTLEIQRTEQGDSAMYLCASSLGQGDTGELFFGEGSRLTVL.

The chain links TRBV6-1 to TRBJ1-6; no clear D. V was cut by 1 base and J by 8 bases, with 18 bases left in between. The CDR3 spans 17 residues. The germline CDR1 and CDR2 sequences are MNHNS and SASEGT. CDR3 protein: CASSEEVRVRGDSPLHF. CDR3 nucleotides: TGTGCCAGCAGTGAAGAAGTGCGGGTTCGCGGGGATTCACCCCTCCACTTT.

The V and J genes are TRBV19 and TRBJ2-7, with D unclear. Trimming took 3 bases from V and 3 from J, leaving 9 bases between them. The CDR3 is 13 amino acids. Germline CDR1 and CDR2: LNHDA and SQIVND (reference sequence). The CDR3 DNA sequence: TGTGCCAGTAGTATTAGCAGTGGCTACGAGCAGTACTTC. Protein product: CASSISSGYEQYF. The variable domain in full, with the rest retrieved from reference TRBV19 and TRBJ2-7, is DGGITQSPKYLFRKEGQNVTLSCEQNLNHDAMYWYRQDPGQGLRLIYYSQIVNDFQKGDIAEGYSVSREKKESFPLTVTSAQKNPTAFYLCASSISSGYEQYFGPGTRLTVT.

The chain recombines TRBV7-2 with TRBJ2-2; TRBD1 matches 7 bases. CDR1 and CDR2 (germline): SGHTA, FQGNSA. Losses at the gene ends were 4 bases for V and 5 bases for J; bases not matched to a gene: 7. The CDR3 spans 15 residues. CDR3 coding DNA: TGTGCCAGCAGCTACAAACTACAGGGGACCGGGGAGCTGTTTTTT. Protein product: CASSYKLQGTGELFF.

This clonotype has a handful of counts. The chain has TRBV6-2 or TRBV6-3 and TRBJ2-2; D is unclear. Germline CDR1 and CDR2: MNHEY and SVGEGT. V was clipped by 2 bases and J by 2 bases, with 9 bases between them. The CDR3 is 15 amino acids. CDR3 sequence reads: CASSYRTSNTGELFF. CDR3 in DNA: TGTGCCAGCAGTTACAGAACTTCTAACACCGGGGAGCTGTTTTTT.

This clonotype appeared a few times. The chain uses TRBV6-1 and TRBJ2-7; TRBD1 might be the D (7 bases). Per the germline V gene, CDR1 is MNHNS and CDR2 is SASEGT. V was clipped by 9 bases and J by 0 bases, with 18 bases between them. The CDR3 spans 15 residues. The CDR3 sequence is CASKRGTETSYEQYF. As DNA, the CDR3 is TGTGCCAGTAAACGGGGGACAGAGACCTCCTACGAGCAGTACTTC.

This clonotype showed up just a few times. The genes are TRBV7-6 and TRBJ2-1; D unclear. The CDR3 totals 18 residues. Looked up from germline, CDR1 is SGHVS and CDR2 is FNYEAQ. Deletions cut 0 bases from V and 2 bases from J, with 17 bases between. This CDR3 is CASSLAAFAVGTYNEQFF. The CDR3 DNA is TGTGCCAGCAGCTTAGCAGCCTTCGCGGTTGGGACCTACAATGAGCAGTTCTTC.

The chain uses TRBV24-1 and TRBJ1-5, with D possibly matching TRBD1 (6 bases). The CDR3 is 15 amino acids. V lost 4 bases and J lost 3, with 12 bases in between. Germline V lookup: CDR1 KGHDR, CDR2 SFDVKD. CDR3 residues: CATSDGQLHNQPQHF. The DNA for the CDR3 is TGTGCCACCAGTGACGGACAGCTTCACAATCAGCCCCAGCATTTT.

The rearrangement joins TRBV7-2 to TRBJ1-2; D may be TRBD1 (5 bases). This CDR3 contains 15 residues. The germline gives CDR1 SGHTA, CDR2 FQGNSA. V was trimmed by 1 base and J by 6 bases, leaving 15 bases between them. The CDR3 is CASSLEGTGRDGYTF. The CDR3 DNA sequence: TGTGCCAGCAGCTTAGAGGGGACCGGCCGGGATGGCTACACCTTC.

The sample holds a few counts of this clonotype. The chain is built from TRBV7-6 and TRBJ1-1, with D unresolved. The CDR3 has 17 amino acids. V was clipped by 4 bases and J by 1 base, with 19 bases between them. Germline V CDR1 and CDR2: SGHVS, FNYEAQ. The CDR3 region is CASSSTLRLGRNTEAFF. The CDR3 nucleotides are TGTGCCAGCAGCTCTACACTTAGGCTGGGGAGGAACACTGAAGCTTTCTTT.

There are a few counts of this clonotype. The chain joins TRBV12-3 or TRBV12-4 to TRBJ2-7, with D perhaps matching TRBD1 (6 bases). CDR3 length: 14 residues. The germline V and J ends were trimmed by 2 bases and 0 bases, with 8 bases remaining between them. As DNA, the CDR3 is TGTGCCAGCAGTTTAAGGGGGACCTCCTACGAGCAGTACTTC. It codes for CASSLRGTSYEQYF.

The genes are TRBV7-9 and TRBJ2-1; tentatively, D is TRBD1 or TRBD2 (6 bases each). Trimming shortened V by 4 bases and J by 0 bases, and 13 bases separated the two germline ends. CDR1 and CDR2 (germline): SEHNR, FQNEAQ (reference sequence). This CDR3 has 16 amino acids. CDR3 bases: TGTGCCAGCAGCTCAAGGGGGGATCGCTCCTACAATGAGCAGTTCTTC. Encoded protein: CASSSRGDRSYNEQFF.

This clonotype has at least ten counts. V and J are TRBV7-8 and TRBJ1-3, with D perhaps TRBD1 (6 bases). Germline CDR1 and CDR2: SGHVS and FQNEAQ. V lost 2 bases, J lost 0 bases, and 17 bases lay in between. The CDR3 has 18 amino acids. The CDR3 sequence is CASSLMAAGARSGNTIYF. Here the CDR3 DNA reads TGTGCCAGCAGCTTAATGGCTGCGGGGGCCCGCTCTGGAAACACCATATATTTT. Together with reference TRBV7-8 and TRBJ1-3, the CDR3 gives the full variable domain: GAGVSQSPRYKVAKRGQDVALRCDPISGHVSLFWYQQALGQGPEFLTYFQNEAQLDKSGLPSDRFFAERPEGSVSTLKIQRTQQEDSAVYLCASSLMAAGARSGNTIYFGEGSWLTVV.

This clonotype has a handful of counts. The chain has TRBV15 and TRBJ2-2; 7 nucleotides align to TRBD1. The CDR3 is 15 residues long. V trimming: 8 bases; J trimming: 3 bases; junction bases outside the gene matches: 9. CDR1 and CDR2 from the germline V gene are LNHNV and YYDKDF (reference sequence). CDR3 in DNA: TGTGCCACCGAGCCACAGGGGATGGACACCGGGGAGCTGTTTTTT. Protein product: CATEPQGMDTGELFF.

The chain recombines TRBV6-2 or TRBV6-3 with TRBJ2-7, with D possibly matching TRBD1 (6 bases). CDR1 and CDR2 from the germline V gene are MNHEY and SVGEGT. The CDR3 runs to 14 residues. Trimming shortened V by 7 bases and J by 5 bases, and 18 bases separated the two germline ends. The CDR3 loop reads CASNPTLGGHEQYF. In DNA, the CDR3 is TGTGCCAGCAACCCCACGTTAGGGGGACACGAGCAGTACTTC.

This clonotype was counted between two and nine times. The chain joins TRBV7-6 to TRBJ1-6, with a weak D call TRBD1 (5 bases). Trimming left V 1 base short and J 8 bases short, with 12 bases between. CDR1 is SGHVS, CDR2 FNYEAQ, per germline. The CDR3 length is 15 residues. This CDR3 is CASSLERGEYSPLHF. Here the CDR3 DNA reads TGTGCCAGCAGCTTAGAGAGAGGGGAATATTCACCCCTCCACTTT.

This clonotype was found a few times. This rearrangement joins TRBV7-9 to TRBJ2-7; possible D gene TRBD1, 6 bases. The V gene's germline CDR1 is SEHNR and CDR2 FQNEAQ (reference sequence). The CDR3 sequence is 16 residues long. Trimming stripped 3 bases from V and 3 bases from J, with 18 bases between. The DNA for the CDR3 is TGTGCCAGCAGCTTGCAGGGACACTCTCGATTCTACGAGCAGTACTTC. Its protein product is CASSLQGHSRFYEQYF.

This clonotype was seen ten or more times. The chain uses TRBV6-2 or TRBV6-3 and TRBJ2-7; TRBD1 matches 9 bases. Germline values: CDR1 MNHEY, CDR2 SVGEGT. The junction had 14 bases not matched to a gene; V was cut back by 6 bases and J by 2 bases. This CDR3 region has 17 residues. The CDR3 protein is CASSFRPGQGIPYEQYF. Here the CDR3 DNA reads TGTGCCAGCAGCTTCCGACCGGGACAGGGAATACCCTACGAGCAGTACTTC.

The genes are TRBV5-1 and TRBJ2-2; D gene uncertain. Per germline, CDR1 SGHRS and CDR2 YFSETQ. CDR3 length: 15 residues. The V gene lost 0 bases and the J gene lost 0 bases, with 6 bases spanning the gap. CDR3 loop: CASSLAPTNTGELFF. The CDR3 DNA reads TGCGCCAGCAGCTTGGCTCCTACGAACACCGGGGAGCTGTTTTTT.

This clonotype was found many times. J is TRBJ1-3 and V is TRBV7-8, with 8 nucleotides matching TRBD1. Looked up from germline, CDR1 is SGHVS and CDR2 is FQNEAQ. V gave up 6 bases and J gave up 0 bases; unmatched junction bases: 4. This CDR3 has 15 amino acids. CDR3 sequence (DNA): TGTGCCAGCAGTCCCACAGGGGGCTCTGGAAACACCATATATTTT. Encoded protein: CASSPTGGSGNTIYF.